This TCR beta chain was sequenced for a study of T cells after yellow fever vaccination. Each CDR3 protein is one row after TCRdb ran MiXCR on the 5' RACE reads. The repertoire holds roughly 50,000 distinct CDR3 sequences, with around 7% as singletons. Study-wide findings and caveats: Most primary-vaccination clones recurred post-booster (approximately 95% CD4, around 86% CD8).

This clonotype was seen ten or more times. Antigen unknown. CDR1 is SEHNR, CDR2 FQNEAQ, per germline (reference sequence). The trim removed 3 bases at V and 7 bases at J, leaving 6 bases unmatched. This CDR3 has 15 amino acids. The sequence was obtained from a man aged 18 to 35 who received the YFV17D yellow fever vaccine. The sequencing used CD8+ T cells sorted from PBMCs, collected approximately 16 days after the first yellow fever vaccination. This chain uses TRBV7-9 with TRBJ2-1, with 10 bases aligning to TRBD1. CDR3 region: CASSLGQGRGNEQFF. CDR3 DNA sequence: TGTGCCAGCAGCTTGGGACAGGGGCGGGGAAATGAGCAGTTCTTC.